These T cell receptor beta chains were read from a single sample in a study of shared clonotypes between healthy human individuals. The protocol was immunoSEQ multiplex PCR, while the TCRdb copy is restricted to in-frame clones and leaves out a portion. The table records approximately 2.5 million clones, 93% of them present only once. The sequenced sample was naive CD4+ T cells from PBMCs. All receptors come from a man between 18 and 35 years old in good health. Some clones in this sample may be carry-over from other donors' samples. The CDR3 runs from the conserved cysteine through the conserved F or W. D genes are given only for firm matches.

v_call	j_call	d_call	cdr3_aa
TRBV7-8	TRBJ2-1	TRBD2	CASSSLTSGRTVGFF
TRBV28	TRBJ2-2	.	CASGTTGTGELFF
TRBV2	.	TRBD1	CASKKRQGPYEQYF
TRBV14	TRBJ2-1	.	CASSQERGTEQFF
TRBV28	TRBJ1-2	.	CASSFRDAGRLKHTF
TRBV6-5	TRBJ2-1	.	CASFRSYNEQFF
TRBV7-3	TRBJ2-1	.	CASSLLANNEQFF
TRBV19	TRBJ1-5	.	CASSIKPHAGQSNQPQHF
TRBV7-8	TRBJ1-2	TRBD1	CASSQDRAYGYTF
TRBV6-1	TRBJ2-5	.	CASQKGEVGETQYF
TRBV6-1	TRBJ2-7	TRBD2	CASKRLAGYEQYF
TRBV18	TRBJ2-1	TRBD2	CASSPRMTSGGPYSYNEQFF
TRBV7-7	TRBJ2-2	TRBD1	CASSANQGADYGELFF
TRBV10-3	TRBJ2-7	.	CAISGSVGGRPPLEEQYF
TRBV5-1	TRBJ2-3	.	CASSFRTSDTQYF
TRBV18	TRBJ2-3	TRBD2	CASSPPRSRENSDTQYF
TRBV14	TRBJ2-7	.	CASSLGRRSYEQYF
TRBV28	TRBJ1-2	.	CASRPGTDYGYTF
TRBV29-1	TRBJ2-3	TRBD2	CSVRGLGTDTQYF
TRBV4-3	TRBJ2-7	.	CASSQDAGFTYEQYF
TRBV30	TRBJ1-4	.	CAWSGSEKLFF
TRBV7-8	TRBJ2-7	TRBD2	CASSLTGGSSYEQYF
TRBV19	TRBJ2-2	.	CASQEDQNTGELFF
TRBV6-5	TRBJ1-4	.	CASSTGPNQKLFF
TRBV11-1	TRBJ2-5	.	CASSLEPQETQYF
TRBV18	TRBJ1-5	.	CASSLGGLNSNQPQHF
TRBV6-1	TRBJ2-7	.	CASSEPRDSGGKYF
TRBV9	TRBJ2-3	TRBD1	CASSEDAGTGVLDTQYF
TRBV27	TRBJ1-4	.	CASSIRATNEKLFF
TRBV4-3	TRBJ1-5	.	CASSQGPTSSNQPQHF
TRBV9	TRBJ2-1	TRBD2	CASSVRLANEQFF
TRBV7-2	TRBJ2-3	.	CASSLVKADTQYF
TRBV28	TRBJ2-7	.	CASRSRTVTYEQYF
TRBV28	TRBJ1-5	.	CASSGPGLADQPQHF
TRBV11-3	TRBJ2-2	.	CASSSRDNSSGELFF
TRBV5-1	TRBJ2-5	TRBD2	CASTRSRGRETQYF
TRBV5-1	TRBJ2-3	TRBD1	CASILGTGQATDTQYF
TRBV15	TRBJ2-1	.	CATSRDGTYYNEQFF
TRBV19	TRBJ2-7	TRBD1	CASRQGPYEQYF
TRBV12-5	TRBJ1-1	.	CASQSKGGNTEAFF
TRBV7-2	TRBJ1-5	.	CASSPGSKPQHF
TRBV11-2	TRBJ2-7	TRBD1	CASSIGQGHEQYF
TRBV5-6	TRBJ1-5	.	CASSLGSRQPQHF
TRBV28	TRBJ1-4	.	CASRGAATNEKLFF
TRBV6-1	TRBJ2-1	TRBD1	CASSVTGSSYNEQFF
TRBV4-1	TRBJ2-5	.	CASSQLFTNRETQYF
TRBV4-1	TRBJ2-1	.	CASSQDLTLGQFF
TRBV30	TRBJ2-7	.	CAWSVPRYSYEQYF
TRBV5-1	TRBJ1-4	.	CASSPAPHGPTNEKLFF
TRBV7-2	TRBJ2-5	.	CASSPHSETQYF
TRBV5-1	TRBJ1-2	TRBD1	CASSFAMGQGIHYGYTF
TRBV6-1	TRBJ2-1	.	CASSEMVLAPSYNEQFF
TRBV6-1	TRBJ2-7	.	CASSEIETLYEQYF
TRBV5-1	TRBJ2-7	.	CASTPVAGSYEQYF
TRBV4-3	TRBJ2-7	.	CASSQEGRQGEQYF
TRBV5-1	TRBJ1-1	.	CASSLWERNTEAFF
TRBV27	TRBJ2-1	TRBD2	CASSSNARPGLAGGNEQFF
TRBV6-1	TRBJ1-5	.	CASSEGWAGASQHF
TRBV5-4	TRBJ1-2	.	CASSPPPGGEYGYTF